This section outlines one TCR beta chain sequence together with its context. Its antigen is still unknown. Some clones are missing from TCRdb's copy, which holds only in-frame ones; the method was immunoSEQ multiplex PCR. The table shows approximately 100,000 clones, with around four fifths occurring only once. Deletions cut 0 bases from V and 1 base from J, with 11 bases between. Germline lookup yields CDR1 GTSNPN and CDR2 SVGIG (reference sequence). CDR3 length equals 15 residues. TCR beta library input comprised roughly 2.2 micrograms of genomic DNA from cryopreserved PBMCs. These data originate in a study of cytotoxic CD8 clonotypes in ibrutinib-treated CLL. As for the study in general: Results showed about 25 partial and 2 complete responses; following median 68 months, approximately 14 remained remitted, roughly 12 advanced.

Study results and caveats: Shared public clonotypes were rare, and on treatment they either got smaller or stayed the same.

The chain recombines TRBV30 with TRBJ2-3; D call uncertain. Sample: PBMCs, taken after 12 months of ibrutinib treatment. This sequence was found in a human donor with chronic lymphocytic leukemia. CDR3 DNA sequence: TGTGCCTGGAGTGTGTCTCCACGAGGCACAGATACGCAGTATTTT. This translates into CAWSVSPRGTDTQYF.